The TCR beta chain under discussion was sequenced for a study of blood T cell repertoires in COVID-19. Overall study context: Material from acute and convalescent COVID-19 was sourced from the United States, Italy and Spain. Sources were T cells, B-cell-depleted T cells, or PBMCs; the material itself was cDNA or gDNA.

Germline V gives CDR1 KGHSH, CDR2 LQKENI. CDR3 length: 16 amino acids. V was shortened by 1 base and J by 2 bases, with 12 bases between the two germline ends. TCRdb keeps only in-frame clones here, not all; method: immunoSEQ multiplex PCR. The table lists 200,000 to 300,000 clones, around 85% of them singletons. The V gene is TRBV18, the J gene TRBJ1-3; D possibly corresponds to TRBD1 (6 bases). The sequence was collected from a woman aged 25 to 39 who had recovered from COVID-19. Material: peripheral blood. The CDR3 DNA is TGTGCCAGCTCACCACGGGCCCAGGGGCCTGGAAACACCATATATTTT. This codes for CASSPRAQGPGNTIYF.